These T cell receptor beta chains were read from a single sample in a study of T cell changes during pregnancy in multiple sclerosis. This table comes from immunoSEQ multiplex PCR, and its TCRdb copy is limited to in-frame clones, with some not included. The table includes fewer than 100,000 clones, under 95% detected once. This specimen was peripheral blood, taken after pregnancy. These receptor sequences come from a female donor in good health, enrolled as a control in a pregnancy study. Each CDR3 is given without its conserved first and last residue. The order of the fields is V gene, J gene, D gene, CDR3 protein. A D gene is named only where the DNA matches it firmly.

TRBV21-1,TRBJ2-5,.,ASSNPSGEQETQY
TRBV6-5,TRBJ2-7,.,ASSSGQSSYEQY
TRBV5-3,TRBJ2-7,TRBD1,ARSEGACEQY
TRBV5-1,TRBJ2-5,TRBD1,ASSLYGTGKEETQY
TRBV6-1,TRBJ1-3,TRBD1,ASSEALGQGGGNTIY
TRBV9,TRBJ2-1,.,ASSTRGGHSYNEQF
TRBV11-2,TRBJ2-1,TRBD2,ASSYRLGSRGGLDEQF
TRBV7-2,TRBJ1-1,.,ASSLAGDYTEAF
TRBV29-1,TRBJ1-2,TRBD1,SGGQESRGYT
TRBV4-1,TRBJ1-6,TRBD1,ASSQVPDRVSPLH
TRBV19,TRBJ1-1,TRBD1,ASSIQGAVRMNTEAF
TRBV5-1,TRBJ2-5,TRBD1,ASSLAGTGVETQY
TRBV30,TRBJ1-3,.,AWSVDSGLNTIY
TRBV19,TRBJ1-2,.,ASITSGYGYT
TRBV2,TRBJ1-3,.,ASHPGLSSGNTIY
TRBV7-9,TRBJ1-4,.,ASSSQGSYNEKLF
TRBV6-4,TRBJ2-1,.,ASSLTGSSYNEQF
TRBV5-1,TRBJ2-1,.,ASSLVGAYNEQF
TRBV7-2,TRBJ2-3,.,ASSLQGMSDTQY
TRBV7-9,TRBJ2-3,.,ASSRDRSTDTQY
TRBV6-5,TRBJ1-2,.,ASGQMAANYGYT
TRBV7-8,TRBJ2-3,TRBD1,ASSYRDRYTQY
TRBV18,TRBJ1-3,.,ASSPGPWQGRSGNTIY
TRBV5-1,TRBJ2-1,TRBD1,ASSSGTDYNEQF
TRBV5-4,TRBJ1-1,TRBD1,ASSPPRQGNTEAF
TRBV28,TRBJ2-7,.,ASSRETMGDYEQY
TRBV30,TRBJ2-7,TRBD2,AWRAAPGLAGREQY
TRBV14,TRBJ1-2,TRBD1,ASSHPWTGEDSGYT
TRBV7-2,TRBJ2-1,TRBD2,ASKVGLAGTYEQF
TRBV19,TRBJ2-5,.,ASSIRLIRDNQETQY
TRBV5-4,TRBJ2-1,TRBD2,ASSLVSLAGSFNEQF